These T cell receptor beta chains were read from a single sample in a study of T cell changes during pregnancy in multiple sclerosis. Assay: immunoSEQ multiplex PCR; the TCRdb copy retains only in-frame clones and omits some. The sample lists 30,000 to 45,000 clones; 91% were seen once. The source was CD4+ T cells from peripheral blood mononuclear cells, collected in the second trimester of pregnancy. The receptors shown here come from a female donor in good health, enrolled as a control in a pregnancy study. Each CDR3 is given with its conserved first and last residue. The D gene is left open where the match is weak. Only part of the rows carry a size: once, few, many, or a class if the clone is expanded.

V	size	D	J	DNA	CDR3
TRBV25-1	.	TRBD2	TRBJ2-5	TGTGCCAGCAGCGACACTCAGGGACTAGGGTTTGGAGAGACCCAGTACTTC	CASSDTQGLGFGETQYF
TRBV13	.	TRBD2	TRBJ2-3	TGTGCCAGCAGCTTCGGCAACAGACTAGCGGGGGGCCCCACAGATACGCAGTATTTT	CASSFGNRLAGGPTDTQYF
TRBV4-2	.	.	TRBJ2-2	TGTGCCAGCAGCCAAGGAAGAGCGAACACCGGGGAGCTGTTTTTT	CASSQGRANTGELFF
TRBV29-1	.	.	TRBJ2-7	TGCAGCGTTGAGCGGCAGGAGGGAAGCTACGAGCAGTACTTC	CSVERQEGSYEQYF
TRBV27	.	TRBD1	TRBJ2-5	TGTGCCAGCAGTTGGACAGGGGGGCAAGAGACCCAGTACTTC	CASSWTGGQETQYF
TRBV6-5	.	TRBD1	TRBJ1-3	TGTGCCAGCAGTTCGACCCACAGGGGGCCTGGAAACACCATATATTTT	CASSSTHRGPGNTIYF
TRBV19	.	TRBD2	TRBJ2-7	TGTGCCAGTAGTGGACTAGCGCCTAGCTCCTACGAGCAGTACTTC	CASSGLAPSSYEQYF
TRBV15	once	TRBD2	TRBJ2-1	TGTGCCACCAGCAGAGACTTAGGAGCGGGAGGGCGGACTGAGCAGTTCTTC	CATSRDLGAGGRTEQFF
TRBV5-1	.	TRBD1	TRBJ1-2	TGCGCCAGCAGCTTAAGTGGACAGGGATCCTATGGCTACACCTTC	CASSLSGQGSYGYTF
TRBV7-8	.	TRBD1	TRBJ2-3	TGTGCCAGCAGCTCGGGACAGGGTACAGATACGCAGTATTTT	CASSSGQGTDTQYF
TRBV4-1	once	TRBD1	TRBJ1-5	TGCGCCAGCAGCCACGGCCTAACAGGGGGCGATCAGCCCCAGCATTTT	CASSHGLTGGDQPQHF
TRBV6-1	.	TRBD1	TRBJ1-2	TGTGCCAGCAGCCGACAGGGGCTCTTCTATGGCTACACCTTC	CASSRQGLFYGYTF
TRBV30	few	.	TRBJ1-1	TGTGCCTGGAGTCGGCAGGGCGGCACTGAAGCTTTCTTT	CAWSRQGGTEAFF
TRBV19	few	.	TRBJ1-1	TGTGCCAGACGGGCGCTGGCCGCCCAGGGCACTGAAGCTTTCTTT	CARRALAAQGTEAFF
TRBV5-4	.	.	TRBJ2-2	TGTGCCAGCAGCTTTAACCAGGGAGGCGGGGAGCTGTTTTTT	CASSFNQGGGELFF
TRBV27	.	TRBD1	TRBJ1-1	TGTGCCAGCAGTCCCCGGGACAGCGGAAACACTGAAGCTTTCTTT	CASSPRDSGNTEAFF
TRBV4-1	few	.	TRBJ2-2	TGCGCCAGCAGCCAAGATAATCAGGGCCGGGAGCTGTTTTTT	CASSQDNQGRELFF
TRBV28	.	TRBD2	TRBJ2-7	TGTGCCAGCAGGGGGGGAGGGAACTACTACGAGCAGTACTTC	CASRGGGNYYEQYF
TRBV30	.	.	TRBJ2-5	TGTGCCTGGAGTCTCGGGTTGCAAGAGACCCAGTACTTC	CAWSLGLQETQYF
TRBV18	.	.	TRBJ2-3	TGTGCCAGCTCACTTACCCAGGCTGGCGCAGATACGCAGTATTTT	CASSLTQAGADTQYF
TRBV11-3	.	.	TRBJ2-1	TGTGCCAGCAGCTTAGGCGTCGAATTTTCGCAGTTCTTC	CASSLGVEFSQFF
TRBV2	.	TRBD2	TRBJ2-7	TGTGCCAGCAGCATACCAATACCGGGACTAGCGGGAGATCGCTACGAGCAGTACTTC	CASSIPIPGLAGDRYEQYF
TRBV11-2	.	TRBD1	TRBJ2-1	TGTGCCAGCAGCTTAGTGGGACAGGGCGGCAATGAGCAGTTCTTC	CASSLVGQGGNEQFF